This T cell receptor beta chain derives from a study of blood T cell repertoires in COVID-19. The overall study: T cells, B-cell-depleted T cells, or PBMCs provided the cDNA or gDNA that served as material.

Per the original methods: Amplifying reference gene primers gave estimates of nucleated cell counts. The assay was immunoSEQ multiplex PCR, and TCRdb's table has in-frame clones only and misses some. V and J calls and clone size follow that table, whereas D and trimming were derived from the DNA. The sample consists of some 250,000 clones, more than 70% of them appearing once. The CDR3 runs to 13 residues. V was clipped by 4 bases and J by 4 bases, with 10 bases between them. The germline V gene has CDR1 LGHDT and CDR2 YNNKEL (reference sequence). The TCR sequence derives from a middle-aged woman who had recovered from COVID-19. The chain couples TRBV3-1 (or the pseudogene TRBV3-2) to TRBJ1-1; D unresolved. The sample consisted of peripheral blood. The CDR3 DNA reads TGTGCCAGCAGCCCCCTGGGAGGCACTGAAGCTTTCTTT. It translates to CASSPLGGTEAFF.